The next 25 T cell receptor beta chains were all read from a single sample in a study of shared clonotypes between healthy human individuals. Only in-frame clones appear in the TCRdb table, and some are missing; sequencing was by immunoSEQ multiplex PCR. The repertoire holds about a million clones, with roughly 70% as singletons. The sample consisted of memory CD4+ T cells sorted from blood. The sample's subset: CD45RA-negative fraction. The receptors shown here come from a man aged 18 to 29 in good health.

In DNA form, the CDR3 reads TGTGCCAGCAGTAAGGTAGCGGGGGGCACAGATACGCAGTATTTT. Translation: CASSKVAGGTDTQYF. The chain uses TRBV6-6 and TRBJ2-3; 9 bases are shared with TRBD2. The CDR3 has 15 amino acids. V lost 5 bases to trimming and J lost 1 base; unmatched junction nucleotides: 4. Germline V lookup: CDR1 MNHNY, CDR2 SVGAGI (reference sequence).

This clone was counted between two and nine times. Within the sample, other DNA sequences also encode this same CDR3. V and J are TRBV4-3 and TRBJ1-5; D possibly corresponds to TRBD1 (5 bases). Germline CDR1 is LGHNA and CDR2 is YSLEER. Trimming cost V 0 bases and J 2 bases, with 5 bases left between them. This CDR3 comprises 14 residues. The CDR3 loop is CASSQEGGNQPQHF. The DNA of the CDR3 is TGCGCCAGCAGCCAAGAAGGGGGCAATCAGCCCCAGCATTTT.

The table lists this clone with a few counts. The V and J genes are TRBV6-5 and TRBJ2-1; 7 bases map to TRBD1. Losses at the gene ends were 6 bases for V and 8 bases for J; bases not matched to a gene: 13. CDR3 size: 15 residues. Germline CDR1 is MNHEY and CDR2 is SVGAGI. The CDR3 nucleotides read TGTGCCAGCAGACCTAGGGGGCGCAGGGACGATGAGCAGTTCTTC. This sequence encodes CASRPRGRRDDEQFF.

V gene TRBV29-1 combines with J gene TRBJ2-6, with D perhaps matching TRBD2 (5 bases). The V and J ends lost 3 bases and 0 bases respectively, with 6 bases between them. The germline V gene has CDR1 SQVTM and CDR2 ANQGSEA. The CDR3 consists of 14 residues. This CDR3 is CSVESGSGANVLTF. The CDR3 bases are TGCAGCGTTGAGAGCGGCTCTGGGGCCAACGTCCTGACTTTC.

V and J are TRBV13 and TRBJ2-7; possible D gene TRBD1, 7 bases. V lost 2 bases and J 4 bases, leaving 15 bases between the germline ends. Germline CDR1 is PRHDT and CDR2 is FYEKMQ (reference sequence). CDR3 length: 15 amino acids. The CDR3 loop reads CASSLSQGGQYEQYF. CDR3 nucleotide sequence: TGTGCCAGCAGCTTATCCCAGGGGGGTCAGTACGAGCAGTACTTC.

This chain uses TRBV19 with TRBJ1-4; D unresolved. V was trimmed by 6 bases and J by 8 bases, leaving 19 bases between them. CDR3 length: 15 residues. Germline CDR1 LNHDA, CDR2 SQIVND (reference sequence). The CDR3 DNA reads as TGTGCCAGTAGCCCACCCGGGCTGGGTGGGGAAAAACTGTTTTTT. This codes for CASSPPGLGGEKLFF. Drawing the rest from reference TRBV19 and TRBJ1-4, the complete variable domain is DGGITQSPKYLFRKEGQNVTLSCEQNLNHDAMYWYRQDPGQGLRLIYYSQIVNDFQKGDIAEGYSVSREKKESFPLTVTSAQKNPTAFYLCASSPPGLGGEKLFFGSGTQLSVL.

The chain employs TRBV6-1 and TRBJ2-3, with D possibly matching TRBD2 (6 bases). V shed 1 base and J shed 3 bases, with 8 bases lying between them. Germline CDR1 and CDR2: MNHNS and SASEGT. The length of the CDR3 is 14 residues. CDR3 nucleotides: TGTGCCAGCAGTGAAGTACGGGGGACAGATACGCAGTATTTT. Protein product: CASSEVRGTDTQYF.

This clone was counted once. The CDR3 sequence is CARRFRELDGEQFF. The CDR3 nucleotides read TGTGCCAGGCGATTTCGGGAGTTGGACGGTGAGCAGTTCTTC. This chain connects TRBV2 to TRBJ2-1, with TRBD2 as a possible D gene (6 bases). There are 14 residues in the CDR3. In germline, CDR1 is SNHLY, CDR2 FYNNEI. V shed 9 bases and J shed 9 bases, with 21 bases lying between them.

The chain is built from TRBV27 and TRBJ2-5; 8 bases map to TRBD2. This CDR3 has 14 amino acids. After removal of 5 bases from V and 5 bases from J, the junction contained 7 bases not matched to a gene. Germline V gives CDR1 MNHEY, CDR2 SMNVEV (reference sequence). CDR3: CASSPRTGGETQYF. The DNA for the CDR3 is TGTGCCAGCAGTCCGCGGACGGGAGGGGAGACCCAGTACTTC.

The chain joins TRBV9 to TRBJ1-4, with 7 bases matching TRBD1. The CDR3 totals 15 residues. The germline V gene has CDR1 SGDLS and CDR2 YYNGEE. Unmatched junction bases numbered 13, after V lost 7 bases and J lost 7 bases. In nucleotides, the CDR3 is TGTGCCAGCCAGCGATCGACAGGGTTAGGTGAAAAACTGTTTTTT. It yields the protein CASQRSTGLGEKLFF.

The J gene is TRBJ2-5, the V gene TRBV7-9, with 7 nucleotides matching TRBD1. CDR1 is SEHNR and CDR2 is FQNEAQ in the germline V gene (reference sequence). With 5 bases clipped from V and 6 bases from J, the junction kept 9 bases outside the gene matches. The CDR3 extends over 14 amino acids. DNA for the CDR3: TGTGCCAGCAGCCCCCCTAACAGGGGAAAGACCCAGTACTTC. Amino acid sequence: CASSPPNRGKTQYF.

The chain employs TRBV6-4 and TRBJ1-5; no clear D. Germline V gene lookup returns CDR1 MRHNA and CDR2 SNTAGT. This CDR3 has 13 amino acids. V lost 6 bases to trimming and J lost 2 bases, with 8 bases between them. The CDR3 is CASSPNGNQPQHF. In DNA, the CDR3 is TGTGCCAGCAGCCCCAACGGCAATCAGCCCCAGCATTTT.

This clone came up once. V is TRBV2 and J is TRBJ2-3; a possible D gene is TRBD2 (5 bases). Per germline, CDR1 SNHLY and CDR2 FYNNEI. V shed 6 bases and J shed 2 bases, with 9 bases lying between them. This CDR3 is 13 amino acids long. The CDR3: CASRAEPTDTQYF. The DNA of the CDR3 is TGTGCCAGCAGAGCGGAACCCACAGATACGCAGTATTTT.

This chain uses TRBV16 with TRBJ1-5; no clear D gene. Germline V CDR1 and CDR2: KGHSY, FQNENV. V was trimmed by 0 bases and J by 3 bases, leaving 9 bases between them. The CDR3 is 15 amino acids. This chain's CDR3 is CASSQSGQNNQPQHF. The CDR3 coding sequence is TGTGCCAGCAGCCAATCAGGGCAGAACAATCAGCCCCAGCATTTT. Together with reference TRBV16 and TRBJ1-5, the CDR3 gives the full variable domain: GEEVAQTPKHLVRGEGQKAKLYCAPIKGHSYVFWYQQVLKNEFKFLISFQNENVFDETGMPKERFSAKCLPNSPCSLEIQATKLEDSAVYFCASSQSGQNNQPQHFGDGTRLSIL.

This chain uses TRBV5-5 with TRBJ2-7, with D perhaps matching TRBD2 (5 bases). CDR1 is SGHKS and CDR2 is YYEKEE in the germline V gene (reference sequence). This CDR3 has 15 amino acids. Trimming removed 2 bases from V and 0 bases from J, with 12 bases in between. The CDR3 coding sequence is TGTGCCAGCAGCTTTGGTCCGGGGTACTCCTACGAGCAGTACTTC. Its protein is CASSFGPGYSYEQYF.

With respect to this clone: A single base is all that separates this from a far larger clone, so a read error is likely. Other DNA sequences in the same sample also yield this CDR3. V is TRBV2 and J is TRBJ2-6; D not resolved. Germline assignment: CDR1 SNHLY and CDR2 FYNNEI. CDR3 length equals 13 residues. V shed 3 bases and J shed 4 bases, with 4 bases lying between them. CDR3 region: CASSESGANVLTF. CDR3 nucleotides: TGTGCCAGCAGTGAGTCGGGGGCCAACGTCCTGACTTTC.

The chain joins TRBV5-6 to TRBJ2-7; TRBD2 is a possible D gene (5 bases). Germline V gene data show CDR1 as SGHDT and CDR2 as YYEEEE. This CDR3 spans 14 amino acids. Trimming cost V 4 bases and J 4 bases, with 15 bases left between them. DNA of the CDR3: TGTGCCAGCAGCCCAGGACCCACGGGATACGAGCAGTACTTC. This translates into CASSPGPTGYEQYF.

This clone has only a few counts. CDR3 amino acids: CASSLSGNTEAFF. Written as DNA, the CDR3 is TGTGCCAGCAGCTTATCGGGGAACACTGAAGCTTTCTTT. The chain recombines TRBV7-6 with TRBJ1-1; D gene ambiguous. CDR3 size: 13 residues. Germline values: CDR1 SGHVS, CDR2 FNYEAQ. The V end was cut by 2 bases, the J end by 1 base, with 5 bases between.

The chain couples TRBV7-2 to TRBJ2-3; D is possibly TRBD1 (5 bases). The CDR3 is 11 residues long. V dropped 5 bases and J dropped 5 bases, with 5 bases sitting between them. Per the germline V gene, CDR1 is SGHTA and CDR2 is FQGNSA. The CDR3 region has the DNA TGTGCCAGCAGCCAGGGAGATACGCAGTATTTT. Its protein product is CASSQGDTQYF.

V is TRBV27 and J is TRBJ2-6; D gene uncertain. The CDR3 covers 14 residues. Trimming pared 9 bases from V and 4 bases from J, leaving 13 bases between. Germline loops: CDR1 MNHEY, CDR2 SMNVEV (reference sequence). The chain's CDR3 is CASSRSVGANVLTF. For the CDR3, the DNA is TGTGCCAGTAGCCGTTCAGTCGGGGCCAACGTCCTGACTTTC.

CDR3 coding DNA: TGTGCCAGCAGCTTACGGGGGGCAAATTATGGCTACACCTTC. This sequence encodes CASSLRGANYGYTF. This chain connects TRBV7-9 to TRBJ1-2; D perhaps matches TRBD1 (6 bases). Germline-derived CDR1 and CDR2 are SEHNR and FQNEAQ (reference sequence). Trimming took off 2 bases at V and 5 bases at J, with 12 bases between the two ends. The CDR3 has 14 residues. The full variable domain, its missing parts supplied by reference TRBV7-9 and TRBJ1-2, is DTGVSQNPRHKITKRGQNVTFRCDPISEHNRLYWYRQTLGQGPEFLTYFQNEAQLEKSRLLSDRFSAERPKGSFSTLEIQRTEQGDSAMYLCASSLRGANYGYTFGSGTRLTVV.

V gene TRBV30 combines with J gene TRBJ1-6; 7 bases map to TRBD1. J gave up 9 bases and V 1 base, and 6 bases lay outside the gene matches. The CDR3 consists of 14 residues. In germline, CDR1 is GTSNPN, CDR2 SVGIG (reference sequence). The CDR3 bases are TGTGCCTGGAGTGGAGAGGGGGCCGGTTCACCCCTCCACTTT. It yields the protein CAWSGEGAGSPLHF.

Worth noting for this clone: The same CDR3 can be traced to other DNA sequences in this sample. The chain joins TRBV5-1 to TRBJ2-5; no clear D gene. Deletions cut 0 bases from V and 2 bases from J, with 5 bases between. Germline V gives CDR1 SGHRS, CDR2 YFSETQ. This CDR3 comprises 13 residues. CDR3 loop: CASSLGQQETQYF. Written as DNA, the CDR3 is TGCGCCAGCAGCTTGGGGCAACAAGAGACCCAGTACTTC.

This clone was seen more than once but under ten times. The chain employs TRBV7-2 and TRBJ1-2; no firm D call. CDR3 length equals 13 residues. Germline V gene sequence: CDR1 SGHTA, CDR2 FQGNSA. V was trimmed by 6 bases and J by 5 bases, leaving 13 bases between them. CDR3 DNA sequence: TGTGCCAGCAGACCTATACCGTTTTATGGCTACACCTTC. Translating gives CASRPIPFYGYTF.

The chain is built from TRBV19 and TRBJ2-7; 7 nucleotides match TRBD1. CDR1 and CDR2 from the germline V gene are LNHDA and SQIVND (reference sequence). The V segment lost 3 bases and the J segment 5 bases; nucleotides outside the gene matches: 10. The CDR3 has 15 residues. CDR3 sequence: CASSISDRAGHEQYF. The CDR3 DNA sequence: TGTGCCAGTAGTATTAGCGACAGGGCAGGCCACGAGCAGTACTTC. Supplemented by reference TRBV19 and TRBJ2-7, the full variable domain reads DGGITQSPKYLFRKEGQNVTLSCEQNLNHDAMYWYRQDPGQGLRLIYYSQIVNDFQKGDIAEGYSVSREKKESFPLTVTSAQKNPTAFYLCASSISDRAGHEQYFGPGTRLTVT.